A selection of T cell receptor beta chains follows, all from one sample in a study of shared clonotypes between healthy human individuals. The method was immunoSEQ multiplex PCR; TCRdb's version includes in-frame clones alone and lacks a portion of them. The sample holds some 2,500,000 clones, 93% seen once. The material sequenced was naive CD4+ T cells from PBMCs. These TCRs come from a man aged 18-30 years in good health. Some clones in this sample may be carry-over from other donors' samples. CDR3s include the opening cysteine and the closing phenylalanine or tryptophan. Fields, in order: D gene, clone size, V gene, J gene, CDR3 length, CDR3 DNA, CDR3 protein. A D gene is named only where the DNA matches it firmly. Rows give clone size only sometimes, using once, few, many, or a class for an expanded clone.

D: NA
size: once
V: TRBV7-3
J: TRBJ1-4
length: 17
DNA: TGTGCCAGCAGCTTGCGGACAGAGGGGGCAACTAATGAAAAACTGTTTTTT
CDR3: CASSLRTEGATNEKLFF

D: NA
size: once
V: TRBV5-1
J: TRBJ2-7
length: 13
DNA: TGCGCCAGCAGCCCACATGATCGCGGCGAGCAGTACTTC
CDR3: CASSPHDRGEQYF

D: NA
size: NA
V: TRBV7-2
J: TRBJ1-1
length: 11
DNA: TGTGCCAGCAGCTATCCCCAGGAAGCTTTCTTT
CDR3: CASSYPQEAFF

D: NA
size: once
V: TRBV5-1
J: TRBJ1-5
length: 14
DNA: TGCGCCAGCAGCTTACCAGGGGACAATCAGCCCCAGCATTTT
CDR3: CASSLPGDNQPQHF

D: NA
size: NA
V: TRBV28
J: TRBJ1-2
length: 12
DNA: TGTGCCAGCAGTTTACTAGGGGAGGGCTACACCTTC
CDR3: CASSLLGEGYTF

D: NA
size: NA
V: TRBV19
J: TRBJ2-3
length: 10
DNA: TGTGCCTCCGGCGATGATACGCAGTATTTT
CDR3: CASGDDTQYF

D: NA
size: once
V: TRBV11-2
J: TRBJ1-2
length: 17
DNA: TGTGCCAGCAGCCCCCACCTGGCGGCAGGACTAGGGGAAGGCTACACCTTC
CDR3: CASSPHLAAGLGEGYTF

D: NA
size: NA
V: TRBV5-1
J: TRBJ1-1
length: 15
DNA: TGCGCCAGCAGCTTGTCGGGCATATTTACCACTGAAGCTTTCTTT
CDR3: CASSLSGIFTTEAFF

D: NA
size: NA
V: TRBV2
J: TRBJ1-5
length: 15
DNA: TGTGCCAGCCGGGGGCCCTCGGGGAGCAATCAGCCCCAGCATTTT
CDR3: CASRGPSGSNQPQHF

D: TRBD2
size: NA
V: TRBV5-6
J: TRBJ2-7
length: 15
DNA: TGTGCCAGCAGCGCTACCGGGACTAGCGACTACGAGCAGTACTTC
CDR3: CASSATGTSDYEQYF

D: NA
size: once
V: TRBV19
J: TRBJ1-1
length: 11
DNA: TGTGCCAGTAGTAGGGGTGCGAGGGCTTTCTTT
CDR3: CASSRGARAFF

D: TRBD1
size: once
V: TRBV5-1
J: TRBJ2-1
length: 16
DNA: TGCGCCAGCAGCTTGGGAGGACAGGGTTCCTATAATGAGCAGTTCTTC
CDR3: CASSLGGQGSYNEQFF

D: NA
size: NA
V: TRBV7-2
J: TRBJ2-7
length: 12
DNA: TGTGCCAGCAGAAAAGACTGGGGTGAGCAGTACTTC
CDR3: CASRKDWGEQYF